Below are 28 T cell receptor beta chains sequenced from a single sample in a study of T cell responses to AZD1222 COVID-19 vaccine. Sequencing used immunoSEQ multiplex PCR; TCRdb keeps in-frame clones, though not all of them. In the table there are tens of thousands of clones, about 85% of which are singletons. The sample was peripheral blood, taken on day 0 of AZD1222 vaccination. Every receptor here comes from an adult in good health.

The chain is built from TRBV2 and TRBJ2-1, with unresolved D. In germline, CDR1 is SNHLY, CDR2 FYNNEI. Trimming cost V 8 bases and J 9 bases, with 5 bases left between them. The CDR3 contains 9 residues. CDR3 in DNA: TGTGCCAGCGGCAGTGAGCAGTTCTTC. Translating it yields CASGSEQFF.

J is TRBJ1-6 and V is TRBV10-1; 11 bases line up with TRBD1. Germline V CDR1 and CDR2: WNHNN, SYGVQD (reference sequence). The CDR3 contains 17 residues. Trimming took 7 bases from V and 2 from J; bases not matched to a gene: 7. The CDR3 loop is CASIAGTGGPYNSPLHF. For the CDR3, the DNA is TGCGCCAGCATCGCCGGGACAGGGGGACCCTATAATTCACCCCTCCACTTT.

V and J are TRBV5-1 and TRBJ1-1; 8 bases line up with TRBD1. The CDR3 sequence is 15 residues long. V shed 4 bases and J 2 bases; nucleotides not matched to a gene: 7. CDR1 is SGHRS and CDR2 is YFSETQ in the germline V gene. The CDR3 DNA reads TGCGCCAGCAGCCGAGGGGGGACAGGCAACACTGAAGCTTTCTTT. This gives the protein CASSRGGTGNTEAFF.

V is TRBV7-9 and J is TRBJ1-1; D unresolved. The CDR3 runs 14 residues. The germline CDR1 and CDR2 sequences are SEHNR and FQNEAQ (reference sequence). The ends were cut back, 1 base at V and 8 bases at J, with 14 bases in the middle. The CDR3 reads CASSLDEGQAEAFF. The DNA for the CDR3 is TGTGCCAGCAGCTTAGATGAGGGCCAGGCGGAAGCTTTCTTT.

The gene calls are TRBV4-2 and TRBJ2-1; 9 nucleotides agree with TRBD2. The V gene's germline CDR1 is LGHNA and CDR2 YNFKEQ. Losses at the gene ends were 0 bases for V and 5 bases for J; bases not matched to a gene: 14. This CDR3 is 19 amino acids long. CDR3 in amino acids: CASSQENFIGVAGDNEQFF. The DNA for the CDR3 is TGTGCCAGCAGCCAAGAAAACTTCATAGGAGTAGCGGGGGACAATGAGCAGTTCTTC.

This clone was detected only once. The chain links TRBV19 to TRBJ2-2, with 7 nucleotides matching TRBD1. The CDR3 has 16 amino acids. Germline trimming cut 1 base from V and 7 bases from J; bases unmatched to any gene: 9. Germline loops: CDR1 LNHDA, CDR2 SQIVND (reference sequence). CDR3 amino acids: CASSIATGWDGGELFF. The CDR3 coding sequence is TGTGCCAGTAGTATAGCGACAGGGTGGGATGGCGGGGAGCTGTTTTTT.

The chain is built from TRBV5-5 and TRBJ2-1; 7 bases are a match to TRBD2. Germline assignment: CDR1 SGHKS and CDR2 YYEKEE (reference sequence). This CDR3 spans 17 amino acids. With 2 bases clipped from V and 5 bases from J, the junction kept 13 bases outside the gene matches. CDR3 in DNA: TGTGCCAGCAGCTTTTCCCTACTAGCGATCAACAACAATGAGCAGTTCTTC. As protein: CASSFSLLAINNNEQFF.

A word on this clone: The junction departs from the called germline gene at one end, perhaps through a read error. The chain is built from TRBV7-2 and TRBJ1-2; the match to TRBD1 covers 7 bases. Germline-derived CDR1 and CDR2 are SGHTA and FQGNSA. This CDR3 spans 14 amino acids. CDR3 coding DNA: TGTGCCAGCAGTTTAGGGAGGGGGCGCGGGGGCTACACCTTC. Protein sequence: CASSLGRGRGGYTF.

Concerning this clone itself: The same CDR3 also results from other DNA sequences found in this sample. J is TRBJ1-2 and V is TRBV12-3 or TRBV12-4, with D possibly being TRBD1 (6 bases). Trimming removed 3 bases from V and 7 bases from J, with 12 bases in between. The CDR3 loop spans 13 amino acids. This CDR3 reads CASSLGGASGYTF. The CDR3 DNA reads as TGTGCCAGCAGTTTGGGGGGGGCTTCTGGCTACACCTTC.

This chain links TRBV6-1 with TRBJ1-5; maybe TRBD1 (5 bases). This CDR3 has 19 amino acids. From germline, CDR1 is MNHNS and CDR2 SASEGT. Trimming removed 0 bases from V and 4 bases from J, with 22 bases in between. This CDR3 reads CASSEAWGWTGGMNQPQHF. The CDR3 nucleotides read TGTGCCAGCAGTGAAGCATGGGGGTGGACGGGAGGTATGAATCAGCCCCAGCATTTT.

V gene TRBV5-4 combines with J gene TRBJ1-2, with 8 bases matching TRBD1. The CDR3 loop spans 15 amino acids. Germline V gene sequence: CDR1 SGHNT, CDR2 YYREEE (reference sequence). With V trimmed by 4 bases and J by 4 bases, 9 bases remained unmatched. CDR3 nucleotides: TGTGCCAGCAGCCCCCCAGGGGGCCAGGTCTATGGCTACACCTTC. Its protein is CASSPPGGQVYGYTF.

The sample holds a few counts of this clone. This sequence joins TRBV3-1 (or the pseudogene TRBV3-2) and TRBJ2-7, with a tentative D call TRBD1 (5 bases). This CDR3 region has 15 residues. Germline V lookup: CDR1 LGHDT, CDR2 YNNKEL (reference sequence). Between the trimmed V and J ends, which lost 4 bases and 4 bases, there was a span of 17 bases. In nucleotides, the CDR3 is TGTGCCAGCAGCCCTGGACACGGCCTGGGGTACGAGCAGTACTTC. Amino acids: CASSPGHGLGYEQYF.

The CDR3 here is CASSLGQAEETQYF. The CDR3 nucleotides read TGCGCCAGCAGCCTAGGACAGGCGGAAGAGACCCAGTACTTC. The gene calls are TRBV5-1 and TRBJ2-5; 7 nucleotides agree with TRBD1. CDR3 length: 14 residues. CDR1 is SGHRS and CDR2 is YFSETQ in the germline V gene. V gave up 4 bases and J gave up 3 bases; unmatched junction bases: 6.

V gene TRBV30 combines with J gene TRBJ2-7; D may match TRBD1 or TRBD2 (5 bases each). CDR1 and CDR2 (germline): GTSNPN, SVGIG (reference sequence). Trimming removed 0 bases from V and 0 bases from J, with 12 bases in between. There are 15 residues in the CDR3. CDR3 amino acids: CAWSVGTGSSYEQYF. The CDR3 DNA reads as TGTGCCTGGAGTGTGGGGACCGGGTCCTCCTACGAGCAGTACTTC.

This clone was seen only once. V is TRBV7-8 and J is TRBJ1-1; D may be TRBD1 (5 bases). The germline V gene has CDR1 SGHVS and CDR2 FQNEAQ. The CDR3 is made up of 17 amino acids. V lost 3 bases to trimming and J lost 5 bases, with 22 bases between them. The chain's CDR3 is CASSFSLRLGVETEAFF. For the CDR3, the DNA is TGTGCCAGCAGCTTCTCGCTCAGGTTGGGGGTTGAAACTGAAGCTTTCTTT.

The chain carries TRBV7-8 and TRBJ2-7, with a weak D call TRBD1 (6 bases). This CDR3 is 13 amino acids long. Per germline, CDR1 SGHVS and CDR2 FQNEAQ. Trimming removed 3 bases from V and 3 bases from J, with 9 bases in between. CDR3 region: CASSLGHGYEQYF. The DNA of the CDR3 is TGTGCCAGCAGCTTGGGACACGGCTACGAGCAGTACTTC.

The genes are TRBV11-3 and TRBJ2-3; D gene unclear. Germline V gene data show CDR1 as SGHNT and CDR2 as YENEEA. This CDR3 contains 12 residues. The V end was cut by 5 bases, the J end by 5 bases, with 8 bases between. The CDR3 region has the DNA TGTGCCAGCAGCACCCCGGGAGATACGCAGTATTTT. Its translation: CASSTPGDTQYF. The complete variable domain, with remaining parts taken from reference TRBV11-3 and TRBJ2-3, reads EAGVVQSPRYKIIEKKQPVAFWCNPISGHNTLYWYLQNLGQGPELLIRYENEEAVDDSQLPKDRFSAERLKGVDSTLKIQPAELGDSAVYLCASSTPGDTQYFGPGTRLTVL.

The chain is built from TRBV19 and TRBJ2-3, with D hard to call. Per the germline V gene, CDR1 is LNHDA and CDR2 is SQIVND (reference sequence). V lost 1 base, J lost 0 bases, and 5 bases lay in between. CDR3 size: 14 residues. CDR3 DNA: TGTGCCAGTAGTATAGTGGGCAGCACAGATACGCAGTATTTT. This encodes CASSIVGSTDTQYF.

This chain links TRBV2 with TRBJ1-1; D ambiguous. The CDR3 covers 13 residues. Germline loops: CDR1 SNHLY, CDR2 FYNNEI. Trimming took 2 bases from V and 8 from J, leaving 12 bases between them. The CDR3 protein is CASSEFTPPEAFF. The CDR3 DNA sequence: TGTGCCAGCAGTGAATTTACCCCCCCCGAAGCTTTCTTT.

This chain joins TRBV11-2 and TRBJ2-2; 7 nucleotides agree with TRBD2. The trim removed 1 base at V and 7 bases at J, leaving 6 bases unmatched. Germline CDR1 is SGHAT and CDR2 is FQNNGV. The CDR3 runs to 15 residues. The CDR3 spells CASSLGQGGNGELFF. As DNA, the CDR3 is TGTGCCAGCAGCTTAGGTCAGGGAGGGAACGGGGAGCTGTTTTTT.

This chain links TRBV18 with TRBJ1-5; TRBD1 agrees at 7 bases. The CDR3 consists of 14 residues. Germline V gives CDR1 KGHSH, CDR2 LQKENI. V lost 2 bases, J lost 2 bases, and 0 bases stayed unmatched. CDR3 nucleotide sequence: TGTGCCAGCTCACCAGACAGGGGCAATCAGCCCCAGCATTTT. Translation gives CASSPDRGNQPQHF. Using reference TRBV18 and TRBJ1-5 for the parts outside the CDR3, the full variable domain is NAGVMQNPRHLVRRRGQEARLRCSPMKGHSHVYWYRQLPEEGLKFMVYLQKENIIDESGMPKERFSAEFPKEGPSILRIQQVVRGDSAAYFCASSPDRGNQPQHFGDGTRLSIL.

The chain links TRBV6-5 to TRBJ2-2, with D hard to call. The V end lost 9 bases, the J end lost 2 bases, and 10 bases lay between the germline ends. The CDR3 loop spans 13 amino acids. The V gene's germline CDR1 is MNHEY and CDR2 SVGAGI. The CDR3 coding sequence is TGTGCCAGTAAGGGTGCAAACACCGGGGAGCTGTTTTTT. Protein sequence: CASKGANTGELFF.

The chain employs TRBV19 and TRBJ2-1; a possible D gene is TRBD2 (5 bases). CDR1 is LNHDA and CDR2 is SQIVND in the germline V gene (reference sequence). The CDR3 extends over 12 amino acids. The V gene lost 3 bases and the J gene lost 7 bases, with 7 bases spanning the gap. CDR3 residues: CASSIGGNEQFF. DNA of the CDR3: TGTGCCAGTAGTATTGGAGGAAATGAGCAGTTCTTC.

The genes are TRBV7-2 and TRBJ2-6, with a possible D match to TRBD2 (5 bases). The CDR3 spans 12 residues. The V gene's germline CDR1 is SGHTA and CDR2 FQGNSA. V dropped 4 bases and J dropped 17 bases, with 15 bases sitting between them. The CDR3 reads CASSYQAAAMTF. The CDR3 DNA follows: TGTGCCAGCAGCTACCAAGCGGCTGCGATGACTTTC.

This clone was seen just once. The V and J genes are TRBV7-9 and TRBJ2-1; possibly TRBD1 for D (6 bases). The ends were cut back, 6 bases at V and 0 bases at J, with 12 bases in the middle. Per the germline V gene, CDR1 is SEHNR and CDR2 is FQNEAQ (reference sequence). CDR3 length equals 15 residues. CDR3 bases: TGTGCCAGCAGTTCAAGGGGGAGCTCCTACAATGAGCAGTTCTTC. It translates to CASSSRGSSYNEQFF.

The gene calls are TRBV7-2 and TRBJ1-5; TRBD1 matches 7 bases. Trimming removed 7 bases from V and 4 bases from J; junction bases left unmatched: 4. This CDR3 has 13 residues. Germline lookup yields CDR1 SGHTA and CDR2 FQGNSA. The CDR3 loop reads CASTPGQNQPQHF. The CDR3 DNA sequence: TGTGCCAGCACCCCGGGACAGAATCAGCCCCAGCATTTT.

The gene calls are TRBV6-6 and TRBJ1-1, with D hard to call. This CDR3 contains 14 residues. Germline-derived CDR1 and CDR2 are MNHNY and SVGAGI (reference sequence). Trimming left V 0 bases short and J 3 bases short, with 8 bases between. CDR3 sequence (DNA): TGTGCCAGCAGTTACTCCGGCAGCTACACTGAAGCTTTCTTT. Amino acids: CASSYSGSYTEAFF.

This chain uses TRBV20-1 with TRBJ2-7; D is ambiguous. Germline loops: CDR1 DFQATT, CDR2 SNEGSKA (reference sequence). Trimming took off 6 bases at V and 6 bases at J, with 12 bases between the two ends. The CDR3 covers 11 residues. CDR3 in DNA: TGCAGTGCCGTATCCACGGGCGAGCAGTACTTC. Protein: CSAVSTGEQYF.